This T cell receptor beta chain was sequenced for a study of CD4 and CD8 cells across lung adenocarcinoma regions. MiXCR, run by TCRdb on the PCR reads, gives a single entry per CDR3 protein. The sample carries under 10,000 distinct CDR3 sequences, approximately 51% recorded once. Samples came from patients with localized non-small cell lung adenocarcinoma. The CDR3 runs to 14 residues. V was trimmed by 3 bases and J by 3 bases, leaving 10 bases between them. This clonotype was recorded at least ten times. This clonotype was sampled from a male donor with lung adenocarcinoma. The CD4 and CD8 labels of this study may be unreliable. The chain is built from TRBV12-3 or TRBV12-4 and TRBJ2-3; possible D gene TRBD2, 5 bases. The specimen sequenced was CD4+ T cells from the margin of a lung tumor. The CDR3 region is CASSFGPGTDTQYF. The CDR3 nucleotides read TGTGCCAGCAGTTTCGGACCGGGAACAGATACGCAGTATTTT.